The 24 T cell receptor beta chains reported below all come from one sample, sequenced in a study of blood T cell repertoires in COVID-19. TCRdb keeps only in-frame clones here, not all; method: immunoSEQ multiplex PCR. The table lists roughly 200,000 clones, 80% of them singletons, with around 6.9% in the top ten. Sequenced material: peripheral blood. These receptors were taken from a man between 60 and 75 years old with acute or convalescent COVID-19.

This chain joins TRBV7-9 and TRBJ1-2; D is unclear. The CDR3 runs 12 residues. The ends were cut back, 5 bases at V and 7 bases at J, with 11 bases in the middle. Germline assignment: CDR1 SEHNR and CDR2 FQNEAQ (reference sequence). In DNA form, the CDR3 reads TGTGCCAGCAGCCTTGGCCAGGTTGGCTACACCTTC. This sequence encodes CASSLGQVGYTF.

The chain joins TRBV11-2 to TRBJ1-2; 12 nucleotides align to TRBD1. CDR1 SGHAT and CDR2 FQNNGV come from the germline V gene. Trimming at V came to 6 bases and at J to 0 bases, leaving 8 bases not matched to a gene. The CDR3 spans 17 residues. CDR3 sequence (DNA): TGTGCCAGCAGGCAGCCGGGACAGGGGGCTTCTAACTATGGCTACACCTTC. Protein sequence: CASRQPGQGASNYGYTF.

The rearrangement uses TRBV19 and TRBJ1-5; 7 bases line up with TRBD1. The trim removed 7 bases at V and 4 bases at J, leaving 7 bases unmatched. Germline-derived CDR1 and CDR2 are LNHDA and SQIVND (reference sequence). The CDR3 is 14 residues long. CDR3 sequence: CASTRGQKNQPQHF. The CDR3 DNA is TGTGCCAGTACTCGGGGACAGAAAAATCAGCCCCAGCATTTT. Full variable domain (remainder filled in from reference TRBV19 and TRBJ1-5): DGGITQSPKYLFRKEGQNVTLSCEQNLNHDAMYWYRQDPGQGLRLIYYSQIVNDFQKGDIAEGYSVSREKKESFPLTVTSAQKNPTAFYLCASTRGQKNQPQHFGDGTRLSIL.

J is TRBJ2-2 and V is TRBV9; tentatively, D is TRBD1 (5 bases). The CDR3 covers 14 residues. Trimming left V 2 bases short and J 4 bases short, with 9 bases between. Germline V gene sequence: CDR1 SGDLS, CDR2 YYNGEE. CDR3 DNA sequence: TGTGCCAGCAGCGTTAGGCAGGGCACCGGGGAGCTGTTTTTT. Translated: CASSVRQGTGELFF.

This chain uses TRBV6-5 with TRBJ2-3; 7 bases line up with TRBD2. The CDR3 consists of 16 residues. Germline V gene sequence: CDR1 MNHEY, CDR2 SVGAGI. V dropped 2 bases and J dropped 2; count of bases not matched to a gene: 7. CDR3 coding DNA: TGTGCCAGCAGTTACAGCGGGCGGGGGAACACAGATACGCAGTATTTT. This encodes CASSYSGRGNTDTQYF.

This sequence joins TRBV6-5 and TRBJ2-1; D remains ambiguous. Trimming stripped 7 bases from V and 0 bases from J, with 10 bases between. This CDR3 is built from 14 residues. CDR1 is MNHEY, CDR2 SVGAGI, per germline. The CDR3, as DNA: TGTGCCAGCATAGGAGCTAGCTCCTACAATGAGCAGTTCTTC. Translating it yields CASIGASSYNEQFF.

V and J are TRBV6-6 and TRBJ1-1; a possible D gene is TRBD1 (5 bases). Trimming stripped 2 bases from V and 4 bases from J, with 11 bases between. This CDR3 has 14 residues. The germline V gene has CDR1 MNHNY and CDR2 SVGAGI (reference sequence). The CDR3 sequence is CASSYVRGGTEAFF. Written as DNA, the CDR3 is TGTGCCAGCAGTTACGTCCGGGGGGGCACTGAAGCTTTCTTT.

This clone has just a few counts. The V gene is TRBV3-1 (or the pseudogene TRBV3-2), the J gene TRBJ1-1, with TRBD1 matching 9 bases. Trimming cost V 4 bases and J 0 bases; bases outside gene matches: 9. The germline CDR1 and CDR2 sequences are LGHDT and YNNKEL (reference sequence). The length of the CDR3 is 17 residues. Here the CDR3 DNA reads TGTGCCAGCAGCCCATCGGGACAGGGAAATCTGAACACTGAAGCTTTCTTT. Amino acid sequence: CASSPSGQGNLNTEAFF.

This clone was observed a few times. The CDR3 coding sequence is TGTGCCACTCACTCCCTACAGGGTGTTGCTGAAGCTTTCTTT. Amino acids: CATHSLQGVAEAFF. The genes are TRBV10-3 and TRBJ1-1; TRBD1 might be the D (6 bases). CDR1 and CDR2 from the germline V gene are ENHRY and SYGVKD. V lost 10 bases and J 6 bases, leaving 21 bases between the germline ends. The CDR3 has 14 residues.

This clone was seen only once. The rearrangement joins TRBV13 to TRBJ2-7, with TRBD1 identical over 10 bases. The CDR3 covers 15 residues. V lost 5 bases and J lost 5; bases outside the gene matches: 9. Germline CDR1 is PRHDT and CDR2 is FYEKMQ (reference sequence). DNA of the CDR3: TGTGCCAGCAGCAAGTCGGGACAGGGGTTCGACGAGCAGTACTTC. This encodes CASSKSGQGFDEQYF.

V usage is TRBV27 and J usage is TRBJ2-1; 8 bases match TRBD2. Germline V gene data show CDR1 as MNHEY and CDR2 as SMNVEV (reference sequence). This CDR3 has 16 residues. V lost 2 bases to trimming and J lost 6 bases; unmatched junction nucleotides: 9. CDR3: CASSLRREVGRNEQFF. CDR3 in DNA: TGTGCCAGCAGTTTAAGGCGGGAGGTTGGTCGCAATGAGCAGTTCTTC.

The chain links TRBV19 to TRBJ1-2; TRBD1 matches at 8 bases. The CDR3 spans 14 residues. V shed 3 bases, J shed 4 bases, and the junction held 4 bases outside the gene matches. In germline, CDR1 is LNHDA, CDR2 SQIVND (reference sequence). CDR3 residues: CASSMRQGTYGYTF. The CDR3, as DNA: TGTGCCAGTAGTATGCGACAGGGGACCTATGGCTACACCTTC.

This clone turned up a few times. V usage is TRBV10-3 and J usage is TRBJ1-5, with TRBD1 as a possible D gene (6 bases). The germline V gene has CDR1 ENHRY and CDR2 SYGVKD. The CDR3 loop spans 15 amino acids. V was shortened by 6 bases and J by 4 bases, with 16 bases between the two germline ends. The CDR3 DNA follows: TGTGCCATCAGAGCTACAGGGACGGATAATCAGCCCCAGCATTTT. This encodes CAIRATGTDNQPQHF.

The rearrangement uses TRBV5-4 and TRBJ1-5, with D possibly TRBD1 on 5 matching bases. The V end was cut by 0 bases, the J end by 5 bases, with 9 bases between. The CDR3 extends over 14 amino acids. The germline V gene has CDR1 SGHNT and CDR2 YYREEE (reference sequence). The chain's CDR3 is CASSLAPRDQPQHF. The CDR3 bases are TGTGCCAGCAGCTTGGCTCCCAGGGATCAGCCCCAGCATTTT.

This clone is a singleton in its sample. J is TRBJ1-6 and V is TRBV5-5; 7 bases agree with TRBD1. CDR3 length equals 19 residues. Germline V gene sequence: CDR1 SGHKS, CDR2 YYEKEE (reference sequence). V gave up 5 bases and J gave up 7 bases; unmatched junction bases: 21. The CDR3 DNA reads TGTGCCAGCAGTCTAGGTTTATGGGGACCCGACAGGGACAATTCACCCCTCCACTTT. Protein product: CASSLGLWGPDRDNSPLHF.

The chain carries TRBV28 and TRBJ1-5; 8 bases are shared with TRBD1. This CDR3 spans 15 amino acids. Losses at the gene ends were 5 bases for V and 5 bases for J; bases not matched to a gene: 8. CDR1 and CDR2 (germline): MDHEN, SYDVKM. DNA for the CDR3: TGTGCCAGCAGTGAGGGGGACAGGAATCATCAGCCCCAGCATTTT. This encodes CASSEGDRNHQPQHF. Full variable domain (rest looked up from reference TRBV28 and TRBJ1-5): DVKVTQSSRYLVKRTGEKVFLECVQDMDHENMFWYRQDPGLGLRLIYFSYDVKMKEKGDIPEGYSVSREKKERFSLILESASTNQTSMYLCASSEGDRNHQPQHFGDGTRLSIL.

The rearrangement uses TRBV30 and TRBJ1-6; TRBD1 agrees at 8 bases. Trimming removed 7 bases from V and 5 bases from J; junction bases left unmatched: 4. Germline V CDR1 and CDR2: GTSNPN, SVGIG (reference sequence). This CDR3 is built from 13 residues. CDR3 loop: CASTDRDNSPLHF. CDR3 sequence (DNA): TGTGCCTCCACGGACAGGGATAATTCACCCCTCCACTTT.

The V and J genes are TRBV5-1 and TRBJ1-6; D might be TRBD1 (6 bases). The CDR3 is made up of 16 amino acids. With 3 bases removed from V and 4 bases from J, the gap between germline ends came to 14 bases. In germline, CDR1 is SGHRS, CDR2 YFSETQ. CDR3 sequence reads: CASSSAGETYNSPLHF. In DNA form, the CDR3 reads TGCGCCAGCAGCTCCGCAGGGGAAACATATAATTCACCCCTCCACTTT.

The J gene is TRBJ1-2, the V gene TRBV12-3 or TRBV12-4, with D possibly TRBD1 on 6 matching bases. The CDR3 covers 13 residues. The V gene lost 3 bases and the J gene lost 4 bases, with 9 bases spanning the gap. The chain's CDR3 is CASSLRTAYGYTF. In DNA, the CDR3 is TGTGCCAGCAGTTTGAGGACAGCCTATGGCTACACCTTC.

The chain has TRBV19 and TRBJ1-1; 12 nucleotides match TRBD1. The junction had 3 bases not matched to a gene; V was cut back by 8 bases and J by 8 bases. From germline, CDR1 is LNHDA and CDR2 SQIVND (reference sequence). The CDR3 spans 12 residues. The CDR3 loop reads CASWGQGAEAFF. DNA for the CDR3: TGTGCCAGTTGGGGACAGGGGGCCGAAGCTTTCTTT.

This chain links TRBV29-1 with TRBJ2-1; 7 positions agree with TRBD2. The CDR3 length is 12 residues. Germline V gene sequence: CDR1 SQVTM, CDR2 ANQGSEA. J was trimmed by 6 bases and V by 4 bases; bases with no gene match: 3. CDR3 nucleotides: TGCAGCGTTGTTCCTAGCGGCAATGAGCAGTTCTTC. Translated: CSVVPSGNEQFF.

The chain recombines TRBV5-8 with TRBJ2-7, with D uncertain. Germline V CDR1 and CDR2: SGHTS, YDEGEE. This CDR3 contains 16 residues. Trimming shortened V by 0 bases and J by 7 bases, and 20 bases separated the two germline ends. The CDR3 DNA reads TGTGCCAGCAGCTTGGAATTAACAGCACCCTTACGGGAGCAGTACTTC. Residues: CASSLELTAPLREQYF.

Here the CDR3 DNA reads TGTGCCAGCAGTCGGCGGACTAGCGGGGCTTACAATGAGCAGTTCTTC. Protein: CASSRRTSGAYNEQFF. The chain couples TRBV5-4 to TRBJ2-1; 12 bases are shared with TRBD2. V dropped 5 bases and J dropped 4; count of bases not matched to a gene: 7. Germline V gene lookup returns CDR1 SGHNT and CDR2 YYREEE (reference sequence). The CDR3 runs 16 residues.

This clone was counted between two and nine times. The V call is TRBV4-2, the J call TRBJ2-1, with 10 bases aligning to TRBD2. Per germline, CDR1 LGHNA and CDR2 YNFKEQ. The CDR3 spans 16 residues. The V gene end was trimmed by 4 bases and the J gene end by 3 bases; junction bases not matched to a gene: 6. CDR3 in amino acids: CASSPRLAGFYNEQFF. The CDR3 bases are TGTGCCAGCAGCCCGAGACTAGCGGGTTTCTACAATGAGCAGTTCTTC.